Listed below are T cell receptor beta chains from one sample, sequenced in a study of blood T cell repertoires in COVID-19. Some clones are missing from TCRdb's copy, which holds only in-frame ones; the method was immunoSEQ multiplex PCR. The data contain more than 200,000 clones, 85% to 90% of them seen just once; the ten biggest clones take up about 1.5%. Sequences were obtained from PBMCs or T cells enriched from blood (not recorded which). These receptors were collected from a woman aged 45-65 years who had recovered from COVID-19. The CDR3 runs from the conserved cysteine through the conserved F or W. Fields, in order: CDR3 length, D gene, V gene, CDR3 protein. D genes are given only for firm matches.

>13|NA|TRBV4-1
CASSQGIADGYTF
>16|TRBD2|TRBV27
CASSRLRLAGAYEQYF
>15|TRBD1|TRBV18
CASSPDRGGNQPQHF
>17|TRBD1|TRBV27
CASSLYPSDRGDSPLHF
>15|TRBD1|TRBV20-1
CSASAVGQGAGELFF
>15|TRBD2|TRBV18
CASSPTVAGTGELFF
>14|NA|TRBV10-3
CAIRKGGFSYGYTF
>13|NA|TRBV27
CASSLRENTEAFF
>13|NA|TRBV27
CASSLGHLYEQYF
>15|TRBD1|TRBV28
CASSSYPDRVSPLHF
>16|NA|TRBV6-5
CASSYSLGDGANVLTF
>16|TRBD1|TRBV7-2
CASSLGSRGQKNGYTF
>17|TRBD2|TRBV19
CASSSTRTSASQETQYF
>11|NA|TRBV6-5
CASRSVYEQYF
>15|TRBD2|TRBV28
CAPVEGRDGTDTQYF
>15|NA|TRBV5-5
CASRPSSGQNYGYTF
>16|NA|TRBV21-1
CASSKRSGGSYNEQFF
>16|NA|TRBV27
CASSLSARGRHYEQYF
>15|NA|TRBV18
CASSPGADSYNEQFF
>14|TRBD2|TRBV7-2
CASKPSGSIYEQYF
>13|NA|TRBV7-3
CASSLRQNTEAFF
>15|NA|TRBV18
CASSTNRESGNTIYF
>15|NA|TRBV6-2/TRBV6-3
CASSRGGGDNSPLHF
>16|TRBD2|TRBV11-3
CASSPGLAGLTDTQYF
>15|NA|TRBV7-2
CASSPIVTGGYGYTF
>13|TRBD1|TRBV5-6
CATRDRPNTEAFF
>19|TRBD1|TRBV18
CASSPLNPTGANFPDTQYF
>15|NA|TRBV7-6
CASSFLGTNTGELFF
>15|TRBD2|TRBV7-2
CASSLIAGRKNIQYF
>14|TRBD1|TRBV11-1
CASSRTGAQETQYF
>17|NA|TRBV9
CASSTPRTEPNGNTIYF
>16|TRBD2|TRBV9
CASAPSSGGAYNEQFF
>16|TRBD2|TRBV7-2
CASSLRLAGGWGEQFF
>14|TRBD1|TRBV3-1/TRBV3-2
CASSQDTGGGGYTF
>13|TRBD1|TRBV5-4
CASSPDRVAEAFF
>14|TRBD1|TRBV7-2
CASTKGQGAYEQYF
>12|TRBD2|TRBV28
CASSSREKGQFF
>12|NA|TRBV28
CASSLGRSEAFF
>16|TRBD2|TRBV19
CASSIDASGSANEQFF
>16|TRBD2|TRBV6-5
CASSYSIAGGLKTQYF